These 13 T cell receptor beta chains originate from one sample sequenced in a study of blood T cell repertoires in COVID-19. Some clones are missing from TCRdb's copy, which holds only in-frame ones; the method was immunoSEQ multiplex PCR. This sample has approximately 300,000 clones, with 85% to 95% found just once. What was sequenced was PBMCs or T cells enriched from blood (not recorded which). The receptors here all came from a woman aged 25 to 45 who had been exposed to COVID-19.

This chain uses TRBV5-4 with TRBJ1-2; D may be TRBD1 (6 bases). Looked up from germline, CDR1 is SGHNT and CDR2 is YYREEE (reference sequence). With 0 bases removed from V and 1 base from J, the gap between germline ends came to 13 bases. This CDR3 spans 16 amino acids. This CDR3 reads CASSLGGRGDNYGYTF. In DNA, the CDR3 is TGTGCCAGCAGCTTGGGAGGGAGGGGGGATAACTATGGCTACACCTTC.

The chain has TRBV27 and TRBJ1-1, with a weak D call TRBD1 (6 bases). This CDR3 contains 13 residues. V lost 6 bases to trimming and J lost 9 bases, with 17 bases between them. Per the germline V gene, CDR1 is MNHEY and CDR2 is SMNVEV (reference sequence). Written as DNA, the CDR3 is TGTGCCAGCAGCCAAAACAGGGACGCCAAAGCTTTCTTT. Its protein product is CASSQNRDAKAFF.

The V call is TRBV5-4, the J call TRBJ1-6; perhaps TRBD1 as D (5 bases). CDR1 and CDR2 (germline): SGHNT, YYREEE (reference sequence). V lost 0 bases to trimming and J lost 7 bases, with 11 bases between them. The CDR3 spans 15 residues. This CDR3 is CASSLGGAGNSPLHF. The CDR3, as DNA: TGTGCCAGCAGCTTGGGGGGCGCAGGGAATTCACCCCTCCACTTT.

The chain links TRBV5-1 to TRBJ2-3, with unresolved D. Trimming shortened V by 0 bases and J by 0 bases, and 8 bases separated the two germline ends. Germline V gene lookup returns CDR1 SGHRS and CDR2 YFSETQ. CDR3 length: 15 amino acids. The CDR3 nucleotides read TGCGCCAGCAGCTTGGACTACGCTAGCACAGATACGCAGTATTTT. Protein product: CASSLDYASTDTQYF.

V gene TRBV12-3 or TRBV12-4 combines with J gene TRBJ1-4; a weak D match, TRBD1 (5 bases). The CDR3 length is 13 residues. The V and J ends lost 1 base and 8 bases respectively, with 8 bases between them. The CDR3 DNA is TGTGCCAGCAGTTTAGGGGAGGGGGAAAAACTGTTTTTT. Protein sequence: CASSLGEGEKLFF.

J is TRBJ2-1 and V is TRBV5-1, with TRBD1 matching 8 bases. Germline CDR1 SGHRS, CDR2 YFSETQ. V lost 4 bases, J lost 2 bases, and 5 bases stayed unmatched. CDR3 length: 15 residues. The CDR3 region is CASSPGTGTYNEQFF. DNA for the CDR3: TGCGCCAGCAGCCCCGGGACAGGAACCTACAATGAGCAGTTCTTC. Complete variable domain (other parts from reference TRBV5-1 and TRBJ2-1): KAGVTQTPRYLIKTRGQQVTLSCSPISGHRSVSWYQQTPGQGLQFLFEYFSETQRNKGNFPGRFSGRQFSNSRSEMNVSTLELGDSALYLCASSPGTGTYNEQFFGPGTRLTVL.

The gene calls are TRBV2 and TRBJ1-1; 8 bases are a match to TRBD1. V lost 8 bases to trimming and J lost 1 base; unmatched junction nucleotides: 9. Germline values: CDR1 SNHLY, CDR2 FYNNEI. The CDR3 has 15 residues. CDR3 loop: CASGPAGGENTEAFF. CDR3 DNA sequence: TGTGCCAGCGGCCCCGCAGGGGGCGAGAACACTGAAGCTTTCTTT.

This rearrangement joins TRBV11-2 to TRBJ2-1; TRBD2 agrees at 9 bases. CDR1 and CDR2 from the germline V gene are SGHAT and FQNNGV. V dropped 0 bases and J dropped 16; count of bases not matched to a gene: 10. This CDR3 is 14 amino acids long. CDR3 residues: CASSLDMSGTSLFF. CDR3 bases: TGTGCCAGCAGCTTAGATATGAGTGGGACTAGCCTTTTCTTC.

The chain joins TRBV6-7 to TRBJ1-2; unclear D gene. TRBV6-7 is an ORF, and what it does is uncertain. The CDR3 has 19 residues. The V end lost 0 bases, the J end lost 0 bases, and 20 bases lay between the germline ends. As DNA, the CDR3 is TGTGCCAGCAGTTACTCGAGGGCAGGTGCGTTTGTAACTAACTATGGCTACACCTTC. Encoded protein: CASSYSRAGAFVTNYGYTF.

The V call is TRBV30, the J call TRBJ2-5, with 10 bases fitting TRBD2. The junction had 1 base not matched to a gene; V was cut back by 4 bases and J by 5 bases. Germline CDR1 is GTSNPN and CDR2 is SVGIG (reference sequence). This CDR3 spans 12 amino acids. CDR3 sequence: CAWISGGETQYF. The CDR3 DNA reads as TGTGCCTGGATTAGCGGGGGGGAGACCCAGTACTTC.

CDR3 sequence reads: CASRRQGANEKLFF. The CDR3 bases are TGTGCCAGCAGGAGACAGGGAGCTAATGAAAAACTGTTTTTT. The rearrangement uses TRBV27 and TRBJ1-4; 7 nucleotides agree with TRBD1. The germline V gene encodes CDR1 MNHEY and CDR2 SMNVEV (reference sequence). The CDR3 contains 14 residues. V gave up 6 bases and J gave up 3 bases; unmatched junction bases: 4.

In its sample, this clone was seen many times. The J gene is TRBJ2-2, the V gene TRBV15; D not certain. The CDR3 covers 15 residues. Germline lookup yields CDR1 LNHNV and CDR2 YYDKDF (reference sequence). Trimming removed 0 bases at V and 6 bases at J, with 11 bases between. This CDR3 reads CATSRDSVRPGELFF. CDR3 nucleotide sequence: TGTGCCACCAGCAGAGATTCGGTGCGTCCCGGGGAGCTGTTTTTT.

This clone occurred once. The chain joins TRBV6-5 to TRBJ2-7; D possibly corresponds to TRBD2 (6 bases). This CDR3 has 14 residues. Trimming removed 5 bases from V and 0 bases from J, with 11 bases in between. The germline CDR1 and CDR2 sequences are MNHEY and SVGAGI. The CDR3 coding sequence is TGTGCCAGCAGTAGGGACTCAATCTCCTACGAGCAGTACTTC. This gives the protein CASSRDSISYEQYF.